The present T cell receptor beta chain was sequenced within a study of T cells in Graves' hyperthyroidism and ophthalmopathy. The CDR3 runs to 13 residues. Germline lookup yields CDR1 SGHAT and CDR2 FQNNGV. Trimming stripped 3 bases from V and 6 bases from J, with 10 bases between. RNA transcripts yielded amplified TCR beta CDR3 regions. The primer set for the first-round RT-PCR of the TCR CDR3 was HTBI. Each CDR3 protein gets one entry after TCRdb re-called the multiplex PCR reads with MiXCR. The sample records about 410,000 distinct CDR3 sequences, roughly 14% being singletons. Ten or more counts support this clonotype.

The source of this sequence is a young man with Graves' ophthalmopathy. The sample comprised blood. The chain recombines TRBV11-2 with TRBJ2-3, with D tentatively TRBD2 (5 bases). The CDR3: CASSLAGVDTQYF. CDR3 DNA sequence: TGTGCCAGCAGCTTGGCCGGGGTGGATACGCAGTATTTT.